The 9 T cell receptor beta chains presented below share a single source sample, sequenced in a study of T cells in localized non-small cell lung cancer. Profiled with immunoSEQ multiplex PCR; TCRdb holds only in-frame clones, not every one. The data contain about 14,000 clones, around 83% of them singletons. The material was peripheral blood, obtained before any cancer treatment. Receptors originate from a female donor over 55 with stage I squamous cell lung carcinoma.

By sample fraction, this clone is medium-sized (0.01 to 0.1%). The chain uses TRBV30 and TRBJ2-1; 9 bases are a match to TRBD2. Germline lookup yields CDR1 GTSNPN and CDR2 SVGIG (reference sequence). V was pared by 0 bases and J by 1 base, with 10 bases of the junction left unmatched. This CDR3 is 18 amino acids long. The CDR3 spells CAWSVRSAGLASYNEQFF. Here the CDR3 DNA reads TGTGCCTGGAGTGTTCGTTCGGCTGGACTAGCGTCCTACAATGAGCAGTTCTTC.

CDR3 nucleotides: TGTGCCAGCAGCAGATACGCAAGCAGAAAGACCTATGGCTACACCTTC. Translation: CASSRYASRKTYGYTF. The chain joins TRBV7-2 to TRBJ1-2; no clear D. V lost 5 bases to trimming and J lost 4 bases, with 20 bases between them. This CDR3 is built from 16 residues. Germline V gene lookup returns CDR1 SGHTA and CDR2 FQGNSA.

This rearrangement joins TRBV2 to TRBJ2-1; 10 nucleotides match TRBD1. This CDR3 region has 15 residues. The V segment lost 8 bases and the J segment 5 bases; nucleotides outside the gene matches: 9. Germline lookup yields CDR1 SNHLY and CDR2 FYNNEI. The CDR3 protein is CASPKEDRGDNEQFF. CDR3 sequence (DNA): TGTGCCAGCCCTAAGGAGGACAGGGGGGACAATGAGCAGTTCTTC.

The gene calls are TRBV6-6 and TRBJ2-7; D not resolved. The CDR3 is 12 amino acids. Per the germline V gene, CDR1 is MNHNY and CDR2 is SVGAGI (reference sequence). The V and J ends lost 8 bases and 0 bases respectively, with 8 bases between them. CDR3 region: CASGPSSYEQYF. CDR3 sequence (DNA): TGTGCCAGCGGCCCGAGCTCCTACGAGCAGTACTTC.

The chain joins TRBV4-2 to TRBJ2-7, with D possibly being TRBD1 or TRBD2 (5 bases each). The CDR3 is 15 residues long. Germline V gene data show CDR1 as LGHNA and CDR2 as YNFKEQ. Trimming left V 0 bases short and J 6 bases short, with 15 bases between. The CDR3 sequence: CASSQDHGRAGEQYF. CDR3 sequence (DNA): TGTGCCAGCAGCCAAGATCACGGCAGGGCGGGCGAGCAGTACTTC.

The chain couples TRBV2 to TRBJ2-1; 7 nucleotides match TRBD1. Per the germline V gene, CDR1 is SNHLY and CDR2 is FYNNEI. V was clipped by 4 bases and J by 7 bases; unmatched bases: 4. This CDR3 is 13 amino acids long. The DNA for the CDR3 is TGTGCCAGCAGTGGGGGACAGAAGAATGAGCAGTTCTTC. This encodes CASSGGQKNEQFF.

The rearrangement links TRBV9 to TRBJ1-1; 8 bases are a match to TRBD1. CDR1 SGDLS and CDR2 YYNGEE come from the germline V gene. Unmatched junction bases numbered 4, after V lost 0 bases and J lost 3 bases. The CDR3 is 15 residues long. The CDR3 reads CASSVGSQGDTEAFF. The CDR3 DNA sequence: TGTGCCAGCAGCGTAGGTTCACAGGGGGACACTGAAGCTTTCTTT.

This chain links TRBV7-8 with TRBJ2-3; no definite D call. The CDR3 length is 12 residues. The germline CDR1 and CDR2 sequences are SGHVS and FQNEAQ. Trimming left V 5 bases short and J 6 bases short, with 9 bases between. CDR3 DNA: TGTGCCAGCAGCCGTCGTAGGGATACGCAGTATTTT. Protein product: CASSRRRDTQYF.

The chain links TRBV4-3 to TRBJ2-1; D perhaps matches TRBD2 (8 bases). The length of the CDR3 is 17 residues. V lost 4 bases and J 15 bases, leaving 31 bases between the germline ends. The germline V gene encodes CDR1 LGHNA and CDR2 YSLEER. The CDR3 is CASSPLWGTGEGTRWFF. The CDR3 bases are TGCGCCAGCAGCCCACTCTGGGGCACAGGGGAAGGGACTAGGTGGTTCTTC.